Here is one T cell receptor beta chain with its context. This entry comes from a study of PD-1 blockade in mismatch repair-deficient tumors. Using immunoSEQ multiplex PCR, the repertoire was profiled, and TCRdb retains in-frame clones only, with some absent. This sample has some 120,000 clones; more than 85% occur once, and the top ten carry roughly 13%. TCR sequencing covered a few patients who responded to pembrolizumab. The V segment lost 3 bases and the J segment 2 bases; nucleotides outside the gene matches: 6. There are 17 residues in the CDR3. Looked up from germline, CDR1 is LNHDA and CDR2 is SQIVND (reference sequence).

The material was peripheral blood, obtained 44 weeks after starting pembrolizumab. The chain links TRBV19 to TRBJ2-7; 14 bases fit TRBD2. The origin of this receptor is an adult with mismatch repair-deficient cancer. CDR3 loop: CASSISGLAGVTYEQYF. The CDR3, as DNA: TGTGCCAGTAGTATTTCGGGACTAGCGGGAGTCACCTACGAGCAGTACTTC. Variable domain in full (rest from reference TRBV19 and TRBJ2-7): DGGITQSPKYLFRKEGQNVTLSCEQNLNHDAMYWYRQDPGQGLRLIYYSQIVNDFQKGDIAEGYSVSREKKESFPLTVTSAQKNPTAFYLCASSISGLAGVTYEQYFGPGTRLTVT.